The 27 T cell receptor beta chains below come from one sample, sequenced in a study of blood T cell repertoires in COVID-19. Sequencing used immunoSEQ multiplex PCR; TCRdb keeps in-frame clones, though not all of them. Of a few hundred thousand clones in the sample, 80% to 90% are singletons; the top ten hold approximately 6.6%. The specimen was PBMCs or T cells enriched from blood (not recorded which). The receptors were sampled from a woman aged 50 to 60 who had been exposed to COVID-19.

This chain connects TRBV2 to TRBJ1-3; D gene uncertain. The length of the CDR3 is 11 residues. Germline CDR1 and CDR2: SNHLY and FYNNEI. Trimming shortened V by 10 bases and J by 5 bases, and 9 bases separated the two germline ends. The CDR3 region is CATLRRNTIYF. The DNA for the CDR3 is TGTGCCACCCTGCGGAGAAACACCATATATTTT. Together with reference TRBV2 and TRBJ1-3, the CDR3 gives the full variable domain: EPEVTQTPSHQVTQMGQEVILRCVPISNHLYFYWYRQILGQKVEFLVSFYNNEISEKSEIFDDQFSVERPDGSNFTLKIRSTKLEDSAMYFCATLRRNTIYFGEGSWLTVV.

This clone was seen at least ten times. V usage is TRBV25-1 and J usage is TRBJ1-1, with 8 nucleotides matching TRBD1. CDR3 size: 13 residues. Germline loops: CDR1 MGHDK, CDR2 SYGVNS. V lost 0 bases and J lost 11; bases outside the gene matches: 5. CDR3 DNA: TGTGCCAGCAGTGAATATGGGGGACAGGAGGCTTTCTTT. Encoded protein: CASSEYGGQEAFF.

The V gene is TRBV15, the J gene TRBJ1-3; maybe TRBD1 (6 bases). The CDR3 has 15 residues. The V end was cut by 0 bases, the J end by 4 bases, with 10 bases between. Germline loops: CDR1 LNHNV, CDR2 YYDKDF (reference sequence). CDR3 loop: CATSRDMGAGNTIYF. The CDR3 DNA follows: TGTGCCACCAGCAGAGACATGGGGGCGGGAAACACCATATATTTT.

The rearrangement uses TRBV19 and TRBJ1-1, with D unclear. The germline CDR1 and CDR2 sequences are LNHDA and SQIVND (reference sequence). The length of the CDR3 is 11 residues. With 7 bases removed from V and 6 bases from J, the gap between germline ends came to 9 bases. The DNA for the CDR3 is TGTGCCAGTAACGGTTTCTCTGAAGCTTTCTTT. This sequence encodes CASNGFSEAFF.

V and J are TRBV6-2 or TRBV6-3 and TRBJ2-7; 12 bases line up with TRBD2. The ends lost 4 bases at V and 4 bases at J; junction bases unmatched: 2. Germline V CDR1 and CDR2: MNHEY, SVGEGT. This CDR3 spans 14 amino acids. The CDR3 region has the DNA TGTGCCAGCAGTTTGACTAGCGGGGGATACGAGCAGTACTTC. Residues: CASSLTSGGYEQYF.

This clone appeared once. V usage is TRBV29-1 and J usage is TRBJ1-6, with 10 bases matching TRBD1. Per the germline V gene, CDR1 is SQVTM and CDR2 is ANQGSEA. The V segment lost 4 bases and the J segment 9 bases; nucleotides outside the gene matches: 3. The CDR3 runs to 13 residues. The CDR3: CSVAWDRGSPLHF. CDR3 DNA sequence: TGCAGCGTTGCGTGGGACAGGGGTTCACCCCTCCACTTT.

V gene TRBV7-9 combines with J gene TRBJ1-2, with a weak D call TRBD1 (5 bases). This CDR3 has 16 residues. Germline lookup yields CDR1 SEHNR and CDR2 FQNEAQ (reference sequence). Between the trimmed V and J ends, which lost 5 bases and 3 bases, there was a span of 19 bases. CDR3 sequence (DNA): TGTGCCAGCAGCCCAGGGTACGGGGGACTCGACTATGGCTACACCTTC. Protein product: CASSPGYGGLDYGYTF.

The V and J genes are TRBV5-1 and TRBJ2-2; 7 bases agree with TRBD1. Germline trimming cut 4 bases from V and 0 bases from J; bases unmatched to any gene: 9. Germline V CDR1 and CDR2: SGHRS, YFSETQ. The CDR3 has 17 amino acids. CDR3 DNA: TGCGCCAGCAGCCCGGGACAGTCCCTCGCGAACACCGGGGAGCTGTTTTTT. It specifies CASSPGQSLANTGELFF.

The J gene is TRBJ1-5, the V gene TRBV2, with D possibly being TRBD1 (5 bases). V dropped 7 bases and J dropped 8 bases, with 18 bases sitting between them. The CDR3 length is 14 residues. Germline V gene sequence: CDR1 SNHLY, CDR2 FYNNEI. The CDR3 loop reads CASTGIGYGEPQHF. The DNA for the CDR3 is TGTGCCAGCACAGGGATAGGGTATGGGGAGCCCCAGCATTTT.

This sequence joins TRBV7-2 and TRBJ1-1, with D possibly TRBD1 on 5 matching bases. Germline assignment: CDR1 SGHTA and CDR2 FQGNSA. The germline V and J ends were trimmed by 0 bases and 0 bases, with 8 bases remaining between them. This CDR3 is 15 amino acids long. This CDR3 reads CASSLARGMNTEAFF. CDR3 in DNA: TGTGCCAGCAGCTTAGCGCGGGGCATGAACACTGAAGCTTTCTTT.

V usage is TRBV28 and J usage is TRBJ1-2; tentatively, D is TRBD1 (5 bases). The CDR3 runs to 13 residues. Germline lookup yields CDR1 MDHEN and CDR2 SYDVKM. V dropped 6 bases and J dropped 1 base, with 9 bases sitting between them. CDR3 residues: CASRGPYNYGYTF. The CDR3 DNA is TGTGCCAGCAGGGGGCCTTATAACTATGGCTACACCTTC.

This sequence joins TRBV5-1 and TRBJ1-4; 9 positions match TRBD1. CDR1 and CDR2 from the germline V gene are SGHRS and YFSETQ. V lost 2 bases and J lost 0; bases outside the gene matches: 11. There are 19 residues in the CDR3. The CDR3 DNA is TGCGCCAGCAGCTTTGGTGTTTATGGGACAGGGTCAACTAATGAAAAACTGTTTTTT. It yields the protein CASSFGVYGTGSTNEKLFF.

The chain's CDR3 is CASSLDGAWQANTGELFF. The CDR3 DNA reads as TGTGCCAGCAGCTTAGATGGGGCTTGGCAGGCGAACACCGGGGAGCTGTTTTTT. The V call is TRBV11-3, the J call TRBJ2-2, with D perhaps TRBD1 (5 bases). This CDR3 has 18 amino acids. CDR1 SGHNT and CDR2 YENEEA come from the germline V gene. Trimming cost V 0 bases and J 0 bases, with 14 bases left between them.

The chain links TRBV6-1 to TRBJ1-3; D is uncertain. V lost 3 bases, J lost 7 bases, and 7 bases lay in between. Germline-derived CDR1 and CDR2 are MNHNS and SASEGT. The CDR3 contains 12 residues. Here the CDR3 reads CASSEGWNTIYF. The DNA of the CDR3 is TGTGCCAGCAGTGAGGGCTGGAACACCATATATTTT.

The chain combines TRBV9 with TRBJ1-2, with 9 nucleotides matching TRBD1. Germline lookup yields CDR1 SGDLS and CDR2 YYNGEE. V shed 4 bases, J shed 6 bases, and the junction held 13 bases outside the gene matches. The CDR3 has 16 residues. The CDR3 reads CASSPHLVDRGHGYTF. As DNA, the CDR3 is TGTGCCAGCAGCCCCCATCTCGTGGACAGGGGCCATGGCTACACCTTC.

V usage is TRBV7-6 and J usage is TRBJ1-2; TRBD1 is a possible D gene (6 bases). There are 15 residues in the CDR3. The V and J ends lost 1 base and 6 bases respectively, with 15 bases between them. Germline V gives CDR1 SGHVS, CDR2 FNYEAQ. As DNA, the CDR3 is TGTGCCAGCAGCTTAGGAGGCGCGGGGGCGCATGGCTACACCTTC. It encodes CASSLGGAGAHGYTF.

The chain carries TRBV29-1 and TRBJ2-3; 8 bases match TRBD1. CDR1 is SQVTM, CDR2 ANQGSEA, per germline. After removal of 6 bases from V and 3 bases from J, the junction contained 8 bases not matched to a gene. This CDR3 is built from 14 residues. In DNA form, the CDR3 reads TGCAGCGTCCTACCGGGACAGGCAACAGATACGCAGTATTTT. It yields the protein CSVLPGQATDTQYF.

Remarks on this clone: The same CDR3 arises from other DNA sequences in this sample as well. The CDR3 sequence is CASSIGYGNQPQHF. The CDR3 nucleotides are TGTGCCAGTAGTATCGGGTACGGCAATCAGCCCCAGCATTTT. V gene TRBV19 combines with J gene TRBJ1-5; unclear D gene. With 3 bases removed from V and 2 bases from J, the gap between germline ends came to 8 bases. This CDR3 comprises 14 residues. Germline-derived CDR1 and CDR2 are LNHDA and SQIVND (reference sequence).

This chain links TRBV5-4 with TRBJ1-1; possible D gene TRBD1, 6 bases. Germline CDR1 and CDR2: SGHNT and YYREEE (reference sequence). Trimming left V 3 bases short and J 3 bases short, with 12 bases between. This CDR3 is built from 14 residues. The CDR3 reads CASSSGGLDTEAFF. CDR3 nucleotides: TGTGCCAGCAGCTCGGGGGGGCTGGACACTGAAGCTTTCTTT. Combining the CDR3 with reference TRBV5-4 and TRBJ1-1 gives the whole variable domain ETGVTQSPTHLIKTRGQQVTLRCSSQSGHNTVSWYQQALGQGPQFIFQYYREEENGRGNFPPRFSGLQFPNYSSELNVNALELDDSALYLCASSSGGLDTEAFFGQGTRLTVV.

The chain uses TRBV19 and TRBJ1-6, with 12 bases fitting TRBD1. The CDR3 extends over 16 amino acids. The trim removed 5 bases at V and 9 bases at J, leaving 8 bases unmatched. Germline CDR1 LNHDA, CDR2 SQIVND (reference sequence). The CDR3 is CASSPTGTGGRSPLHF. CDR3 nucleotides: TGTGCCAGTAGTCCAACCGGGACAGGGGGCCGTTCACCCCTCCACTTT. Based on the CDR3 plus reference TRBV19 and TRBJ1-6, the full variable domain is DGGITQSPKYLFRKEGQNVTLSCEQNLNHDAMYWYRQDPGQGLRLIYYSQIVNDFQKGDIAEGYSVSREKKESFPLTVTSAQKNPTAFYLCASSPTGTGGRSPLHFGNGTRLTVT.

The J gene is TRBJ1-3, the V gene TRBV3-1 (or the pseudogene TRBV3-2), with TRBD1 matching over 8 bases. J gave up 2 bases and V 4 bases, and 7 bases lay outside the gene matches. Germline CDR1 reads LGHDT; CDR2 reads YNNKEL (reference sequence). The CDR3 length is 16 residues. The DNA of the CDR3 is TGTGCCAGCAGCCTATTGTCAGGGGGCACTGGAAACACCATATATTTT. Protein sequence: CASSLLSGGTGNTIYF.

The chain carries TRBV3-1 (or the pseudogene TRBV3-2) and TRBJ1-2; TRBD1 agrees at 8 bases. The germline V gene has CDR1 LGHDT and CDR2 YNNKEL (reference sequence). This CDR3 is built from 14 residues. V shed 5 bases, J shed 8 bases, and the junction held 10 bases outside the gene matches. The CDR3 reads CASSSGTGPEGYTF. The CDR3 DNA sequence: TGTGCCAGCAGCTCCGGGACAGGCCCCGAAGGCTACACCTTC.

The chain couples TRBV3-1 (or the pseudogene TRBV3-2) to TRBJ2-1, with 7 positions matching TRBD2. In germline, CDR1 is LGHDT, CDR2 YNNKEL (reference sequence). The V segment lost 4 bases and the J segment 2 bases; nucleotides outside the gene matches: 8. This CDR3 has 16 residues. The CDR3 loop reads CASSLGAGTTYNEQFF. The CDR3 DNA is TGTGCCAGCAGCCTGGGAGCCGGGACTACCTACAATGAGCAGTTCTTC.

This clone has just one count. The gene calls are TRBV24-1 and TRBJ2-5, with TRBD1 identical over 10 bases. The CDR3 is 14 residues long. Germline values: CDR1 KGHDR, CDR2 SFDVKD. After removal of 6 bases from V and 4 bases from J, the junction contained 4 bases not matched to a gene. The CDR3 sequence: CATSPGTGVETQYF. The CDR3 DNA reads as TGTGCCACCAGTCCCGGGACAGGGGTAGAGACCCAGTACTTC.

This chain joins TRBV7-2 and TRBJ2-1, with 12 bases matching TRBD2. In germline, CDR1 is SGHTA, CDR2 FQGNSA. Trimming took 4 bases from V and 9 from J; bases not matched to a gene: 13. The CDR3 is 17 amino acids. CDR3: CASSSGRLAGVTGEQFF. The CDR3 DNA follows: TGTGCCAGCAGCTCGGGTCGACTAGCGGGGGTTACGGGTGAGCAGTTCTTC.

CDR3: CASSLDSQGRTEAFF. For the CDR3, the DNA is TGTGCCAGCAGCTTAGATTCACAGGGAAGGACTGAAGCTTTCTTT. The chain links TRBV7-2 to TRBJ1-1, with D perhaps TRBD1 (6 bases). The CDR3 runs to 15 residues. Germline-derived CDR1 and CDR2 are SGHTA and FQGNSA. V was shortened by 1 base and J by 5 bases, with 14 bases between the two germline ends.

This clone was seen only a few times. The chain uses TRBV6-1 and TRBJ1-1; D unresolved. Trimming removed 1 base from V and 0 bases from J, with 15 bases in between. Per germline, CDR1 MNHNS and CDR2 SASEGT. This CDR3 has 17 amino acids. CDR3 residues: CASSEERAGFLNTEAFF. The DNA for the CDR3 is TGTGCCAGCAGTGAAGAGAGAGCAGGCTTCCTGAACACTGAAGCTTTCTTT.